These 26 T cell receptor beta chains were all obtained from the same sample, sequenced in a study of cytomegalovirus exposure and HLA in healthy donors. Primers: 60 Vbeta forward and 13 Jbeta reverse. The protocol was immunoSEQ multiplex PCR, while the TCRdb copy is restricted to in-frame clones and leaves out a portion. The sample yields about 160,000 clones, 80% to 90% seen once. Material: PBMCs. The source of these receptors is a woman aged 30 to 39 in good health and CMV-seropositive.

This rearrangement joins TRBV9 to TRBJ2-7; D perhaps matches TRBD1 (6 bases). Trimming stripped 4 bases from V and 1 base from J, with 15 bases between. CDR3 size: 15 residues. Germline CDR1 SGDLS, CDR2 YYNGEE. This CDR3 reads CASSPGQIPSYEQYF. The CDR3 region has the DNA TGTGCCAGCAGCCCGGGACAAATCCCTTCCTACGAGCAGTACTTC.

This rearrangement joins TRBV9 to TRBJ2-2, with TRBD2 matching over 9 bases. CDR1 is SGDLS, CDR2 YYNGEE, per germline. CDR3 length: 14 amino acids. The ends lost 1 base at V and 7 bases at J; junction bases unmatched: 2. This CDR3 is CASSVLAGHGELFF. As DNA, the CDR3 is TGTGCCAGCAGCGTACTAGCGGGGCACGGGGAGCTGTTTTTT. The variable domain in full, completed from reference TRBV9 and TRBJ2-2, reads DSGVTQTPKHLITATGQRVTLRCSPRSGDLSVYWYQQSLDQGLQFLIQYYNGEERAKGNILERFSAQQFPDLHSELNLSSLELGDSALYFCASSVLAGHGELFFGEGSRLTVL.

In nucleotides, the CDR3 is TGTGCCAGCAGCTTATGGGGGGGGCCTGACAATGAGCAGTTCTTC. It specifies CASSLWGGPDNEQFF. This sequence joins TRBV7-3 and TRBJ2-1; possible D gene TRBD2, 7 bases. Trimming removed 2 bases from V and 5 bases from J, with 13 bases in between. The length of the CDR3 is 15 residues. Per germline, CDR1 SGHTA and CDR2 FQGTGA.

V usage is TRBV9 and J usage is TRBJ1-2, with 7 bases lining up with TRBD1. CDR3 length: 15 amino acids. V dropped 0 bases and J dropped 4; count of bases not matched to a gene: 6. Per the germline V gene, CDR1 is SGDLS and CDR2 is YYNGEE. The CDR3, as DNA: TGTGCCAGCAGCGTAGGGGAACAGGGGTTCTATGGCTACACCTTC. This codes for CASSVGEQGFYGYTF.

V and J are TRBV7-2 and TRBJ2-2, with 9 bases fitting TRBD2. V trimming: 5 bases; J trimming: 5 bases; junction bases outside the gene matches: 3. The CDR3 totals 14 residues. The germline V gene encodes CDR1 SGHTA and CDR2 FQGNSA. CDR3 loop: CASSPGLATGELFF. DNA of the CDR3: TGTGCCAGCAGCCCCGGACTAGCGACCGGGGAGCTGTTTTTT.

The chain carries TRBV4-1 and TRBJ1-6; D gene unclear. This CDR3 spans 17 amino acids. The ends were cut back, 1 base at V and 9 bases at J, with 19 bases in the middle. Per germline, CDR1 MGHRA and CDR2 YSYEKL. CDR3 coding DNA: TGCGCCAGCAGCCAAGGCTCTGGTGGCCGACGGGGTTCACCCCTCCACTTT. Residues: CASSQGSGGRRGSPLHF.

The genes are TRBV4-3 and TRBJ1-3; no clear D gene. Trimming took off 2 bases at V and 2 bases at J, with 13 bases between the two ends. Germline loops: CDR1 LGHNA, CDR2 YSLEER. This CDR3 has 16 residues. CDR3 amino acids: CASSQLATDAGNTIYF. CDR3 bases: TGCGCCAGCAGCCAATTGGCAACAGATGCTGGAAACACCATATATTTT.

V usage is TRBV19 and J usage is TRBJ1-2; a possible D gene is TRBD1 (6 bases). Per the germline V gene, CDR1 is LNHDA and CDR2 is SQIVND (reference sequence). V was clipped by 7 bases and J by 10 bases, with 16 bases between them. The CDR3 covers 12 residues. CDR3 residues: CASTGRQADYTF. The DNA for the CDR3 is TGTGCCAGTACGGGGAGACAGGCGGACTACACCTTC.

This chain connects TRBV7-2 to TRBJ2-7; TRBD1 agrees at 11 bases. After removal of 5 bases from V and 3 bases from J, the junction contained 3 bases not matched to a gene. Germline V gene lookup returns CDR1 SGHTA and CDR2 FQGNSA. The length of the CDR3 is 14 residues. The CDR3: CASSRDRGFYEQYF. The CDR3 DNA is TGTGCCAGCAGCCGGGACAGGGGGTTCTACGAGCAGTACTTC.

This clone has a single count. The genes are TRBV7-6 and TRBJ1-1, with TRBD1 matching over 7 bases. The CDR3 has 17 amino acids. Germline-derived CDR1 and CDR2 are SGHVS and FNYEAQ. Trimming took 4 bases from V and 2 from J; bases not matched to a gene: 13. The CDR3 loop reads CASSWGMAGGFNTEAFF. The DNA for the CDR3 is TGTGCCAGCAGCTGGGGCATGGCAGGGGGTTTTAACACTGAAGCTTTCTTT. Using reference TRBV7-6 and TRBJ1-1 for the parts outside the CDR3, the full variable domain is GAGVSQSPRYKVTKRGQDVALRCDPISGHVSLYWYRQALGQGPEFLTYFNYEAQQDKSGLPNDRFSAERPEGSISTLTIQRTEQRDSAMYRCASSWGMAGGFNTEAFFGQGTRLTVV.

The chain carries TRBV28 and TRBJ1-3; D gene uncertain. The CDR3 has 14 amino acids. The V gene lost 4 bases and the J gene lost 0 bases, with 7 bases spanning the gap. Germline assignment: CDR1 MDHEN and CDR2 SYDVKM. CDR3 loop: CASSSPYSGNTIYF. CDR3 nucleotide sequence: TGTGCCAGCAGTTCCCCGTACTCTGGAAACACCATATATTTT.

Remarks on this clone: Relative to the germline gene, one junction end is altered; a read error may explain this. This rearrangement joins TRBV7-9 to TRBJ2-1; 14 nucleotides match TRBD2. The CDR3 is made up of 18 amino acids. From germline, CDR1 is SEHNR and CDR2 FQNEAQ (reference sequence). The CDR3 bases are TGTTCCAGCAGCTCCCCCGGGACTAGCGGGGGATCCTACAATGAGCAGTTCTTC. The encoded protein is CSSSSPGTSGGSYNEQFF. The full variable domain, its missing parts supplied by reference TRBV7-9 and TRBJ2-1, is DTGVSQNPRHKITKRGQNVTFRCDPISEHNRLYWYRQTLGQGPEFLTYFQNEAQLEKSRLLSDRFSAERPKGSFSTLEIQRTEQGDSAMYLCSSSSPGTSGGSYNEQFFGPGTRLTVL.

The chain links TRBV7-2 to TRBJ1-2; 9 bases are shared with TRBD1. Germline V gene lookup returns CDR1 SGHTA and CDR2 FQGNSA. There are 15 residues in the CDR3. Trimming at V came to 6 bases and at J to 4 bases, leaving 9 bases not matched to a gene. The CDR3 region is CASSRDRVNSYGYTF. The CDR3, as DNA: TGTGCCAGCAGTCGGGACAGGGTGAACTCCTATGGCTACACCTTC.

J is TRBJ1-2 and V is TRBV7-9; D may be TRBD1 (5 bases). The CDR3 consists of 13 residues. In germline, CDR1 is SEHNR, CDR2 FQNEAQ (reference sequence). Trimming took 6 bases from V and 1 from J, leaving 9 bases between them. The DNA of the CDR3 is TGTGCCAGCAGGAAAGGGGATAACTATGGCTACACCTTC. As protein: CASRKGDNYGYTF.

The rearrangement uses TRBV4-3 and TRBJ1-1; D remains unclear. Germline-derived CDR1 and CDR2 are LGHNA and YSLEER. Trimming left V 4 bases short and J 3 bases short, with 9 bases between. The CDR3 extends over 13 amino acids. DNA for the CDR3: TGCGCCAGCAGCCGAGCTCAGGACACTGAAGCTTTCTTT. It codes for CASSRAQDTEAFF.

This clone was picked up one time. The J gene is TRBJ2-6, the V gene TRBV19; D not certain. This CDR3 contains 14 residues. The germline V gene has CDR1 LNHDA and CDR2 SQIVND (reference sequence). Trimming stripped 6 bases from V and 0 bases from J, with 6 bases between. CDR3 residues: CASRHPSGANVLTF. For the CDR3, the DNA is TGTGCCAGTAGACACCCCTCTGGGGCCAACGTCCTGACTTTC.

V and J are TRBV6-1 and TRBJ1-4; D may be TRBD1 (5 bases). V lost 3 bases and J lost 7, with 12 bases in between. Germline CDR1 MNHNS, CDR2 SASEGT. The CDR3 sequence is 14 residues long. The CDR3 here is CASSDGEGSEKLFF. CDR3 DNA: TGTGCCAGCAGTGACGGGGAGGGGAGTGAAAAACTGTTTTTT.

This chain links TRBV15 with TRBJ1-6; D not certain. Per the germline V gene, CDR1 is LNHNV and CDR2 is YYDKDF (reference sequence). CDR3 size: 17 residues. The germline V and J ends were trimmed by 0 bases and 0 bases, with 9 bases remaining between them. The CDR3 nucleotides read TGTGCCACCAGCAGAGATCCAGAAAGCTCCTATAATTCACCCCTCCACTTT. This gives the protein CATSRDPESSYNSPLHF.

Concerning this clone: Its ends do not fully match the called genes, so a read error is possible. Other DNA sequences in this sample translate to the same CDR3. The chain is built from TRBV15 and TRBJ1-2, with TRBD1 identical over 8 bases. The V gene's germline CDR1 is LNHNV and CDR2 YYDKDF (reference sequence). The CDR3 is 13 residues long. Here the CDR3 DNA reads TGTGCCACTAGCAGCGGACAGGGCTATGGCTACACCTTC. Residues: CATSSGQGYGYTF.

The chain carries TRBV10-3 and TRBJ1-2; 7 positions agree with TRBD1. CDR3 length: 16 amino acids. Per germline, CDR1 ENHRY and CDR2 SYGVKD. Germline trimming cut 3 bases from V and 4 bases from J; bases unmatched to any gene: 11. The CDR3 loop reads CAISDPGTVRIYGYTF. The CDR3 coding sequence is TGTGCCATCAGTGATCCCGGGACAGTTCGAATCTATGGCTACACCTTC.

This chain uses TRBV28 with TRBJ1-6; no reliable D call. Germline-derived CDR1 and CDR2 are MDHEN and SYDVKM. The CDR3 has 12 residues. Trimming stripped 6 bases from V and 8 bases from J, with 8 bases between. CDR3 loop: CASRPGHSPLHF. The CDR3 DNA is TGTGCCAGCAGGCCCGGTCATTCACCCCTCCACTTT.

The chain recombines TRBV7-2 with TRBJ1-2; D call uncertain. The CDR3 is 13 residues long. V lost 5 bases and J 8 bases, leaving 15 bases between the germline ends. CDR1 is SGHTA and CDR2 is FQGNSA in the germline V gene. In DNA form, the CDR3 reads TGTGCCAGCAGCCCACAGCCCCTCGGAGGCTACACCTTC. Translation gives CASSPQPLGGYTF.

V usage is TRBV28 and J usage is TRBJ1-5, with D unclear. Germline-derived CDR1 and CDR2 are MDHEN and SYDVKM. The V end lost 5 bases, the J end lost 7 bases, and 21 bases lay between the germline ends. This CDR3 comprises 16 residues. CDR3 sequence (DNA): TGTGCCAGCAGTCTTCCATTCGAGGCGACGCGGCAGCCCCAGCATTTT. Its protein product is CASSLPFEATRQPQHF.

This sequence joins TRBV5-1 and TRBJ2-5; D is perhaps TRBD1 (6 bases). The CDR3 runs 15 residues. V lost 0 bases to trimming and J lost 1 base, with 10 bases between them. The V gene's germline CDR1 is SGHRS and CDR2 YFSETQ. As DNA, the CDR3 is TGCGCCAGCAGCTTGGAAGGGGGTTTCCAAGAGACCCAGTACTTC. It translates to CASSLEGGFQETQYF. Based on the CDR3 plus reference TRBV5-1 and TRBJ2-5, the full variable domain is KAGVTQTPRYLIKTRGQQVTLSCSPISGHRSVSWYQQTPGQGLQFLFEYFSETQRNKGNFPGRFSGRQFSNSRSEMNVSTLELGDSALYLCASSLEGGFQETQYFGPGTRLLVL.

The rearrangement links TRBV5-4 to TRBJ1-1; 7 nucleotides align to TRBD1. This CDR3 spans 14 amino acids. The germline CDR1 and CDR2 sequences are SGHNT and YYREEE (reference sequence). J lost 6 bases, V lost 2 bases, and 7 bases had no gene match. CDR3 DNA: TGTGCCAGCAGCTTCGGACAGGTGATAGCTGAAGCTTTCTTT. Protein product: CASSFGQVIAEAFF.

This clone was picked up one time. The chain uses TRBV6-6 and TRBJ2-3; TRBD1 agrees at 8 bases. This CDR3 has 13 amino acids. Germline-derived CDR1 and CDR2 are MNHNY and SVGAGI (reference sequence). The V and J ends lost 8 bases and 0 bases, in that order; junction bases with no gene match: 1. CDR3: CASGQGSTDTQYF. The CDR3, as DNA: TGTGCCAGCGGACAGGGAAGCACAGATACGCAGTATTTT.